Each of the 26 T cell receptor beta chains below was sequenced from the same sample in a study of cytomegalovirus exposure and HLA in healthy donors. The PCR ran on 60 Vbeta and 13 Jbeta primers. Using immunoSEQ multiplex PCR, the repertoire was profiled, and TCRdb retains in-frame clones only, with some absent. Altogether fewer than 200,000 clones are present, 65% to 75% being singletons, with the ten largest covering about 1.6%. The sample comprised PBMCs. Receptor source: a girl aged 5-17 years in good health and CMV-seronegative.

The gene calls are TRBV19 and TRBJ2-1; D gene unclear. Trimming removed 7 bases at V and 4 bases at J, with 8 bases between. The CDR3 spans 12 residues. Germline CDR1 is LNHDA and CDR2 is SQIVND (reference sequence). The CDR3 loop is CASNDWYNEQFF. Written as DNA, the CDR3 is TGTGCCAGTAATGACTGGTACAATGAGCAGTTCTTC.

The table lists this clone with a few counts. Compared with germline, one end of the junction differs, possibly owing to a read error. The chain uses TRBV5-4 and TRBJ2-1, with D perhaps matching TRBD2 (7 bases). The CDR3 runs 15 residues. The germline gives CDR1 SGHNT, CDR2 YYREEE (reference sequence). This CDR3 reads CASSLGGGPFNEQFF. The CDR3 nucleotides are TGCGCCAGCAGCCTTGGGGGGGGGCCATTCAATGAGCAGTTCTTC. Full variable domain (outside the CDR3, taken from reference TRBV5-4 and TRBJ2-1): ETGVTQSPTHLIKTRGQQVTLRCSSQSGHNTVSWYQQALGQGPQFIFQYYREEENGRGNFPPRFSGLQFPNYSSELNVNALELDDSALYLCASSLGGGPFNEQFFGPGTRLTVL.

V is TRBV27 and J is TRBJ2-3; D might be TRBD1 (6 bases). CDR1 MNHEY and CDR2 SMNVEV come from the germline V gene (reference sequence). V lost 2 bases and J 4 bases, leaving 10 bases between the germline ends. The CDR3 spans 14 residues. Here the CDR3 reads CASSLLTGPDTQYF. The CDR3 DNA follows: TGTGCCAGCAGTTTACTTACAGGGCCAGATACGCAGTATTTT.

The CDR3 is CSVSDRVPGELFF. In DNA, the CDR3 is TGCAGCGTCTCCGACAGGGTCCCCGGGGAGCTGTTTTTT. The J gene is TRBJ2-2, the V gene TRBV29-1; 7 nucleotides agree with TRBD1. CDR1 and CDR2 from the germline V gene are SQVTM and ANQGSEA. The CDR3 length is 13 residues. V lost 6 bases and J lost 6; bases outside the gene matches: 7.

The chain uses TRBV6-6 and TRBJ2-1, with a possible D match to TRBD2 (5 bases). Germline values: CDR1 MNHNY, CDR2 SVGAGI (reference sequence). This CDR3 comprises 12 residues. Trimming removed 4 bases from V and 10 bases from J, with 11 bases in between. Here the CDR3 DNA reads TGTGCCAGCAGTTCCCCACAGCGGGAGCAGTTCTTC. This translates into CASSSPQREQFF.

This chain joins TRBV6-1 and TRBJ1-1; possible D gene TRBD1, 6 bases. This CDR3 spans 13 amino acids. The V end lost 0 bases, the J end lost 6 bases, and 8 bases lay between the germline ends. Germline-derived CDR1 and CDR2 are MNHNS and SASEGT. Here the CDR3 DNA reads TGTGCCAGCAGTGAAGCGGGGGGGCCTGAAGCTTTCTTT. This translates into CASSEAGGPEAFF.

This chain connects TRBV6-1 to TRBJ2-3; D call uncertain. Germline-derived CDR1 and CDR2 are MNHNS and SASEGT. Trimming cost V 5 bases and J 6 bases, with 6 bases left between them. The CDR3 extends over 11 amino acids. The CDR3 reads CASSSFDTQYF. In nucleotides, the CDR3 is TGTGCCAGCAGTTCCTTCGATACGCAGTATTTT.

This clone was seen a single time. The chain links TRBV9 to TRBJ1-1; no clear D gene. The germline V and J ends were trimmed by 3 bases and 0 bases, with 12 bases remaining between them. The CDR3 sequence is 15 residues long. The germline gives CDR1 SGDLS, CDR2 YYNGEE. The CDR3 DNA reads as TGTGCCAGCAGCGCCCTTAACAGTCTGAACACTGAAGCTTTCTTT. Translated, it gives CASSALNSLNTEAFF.

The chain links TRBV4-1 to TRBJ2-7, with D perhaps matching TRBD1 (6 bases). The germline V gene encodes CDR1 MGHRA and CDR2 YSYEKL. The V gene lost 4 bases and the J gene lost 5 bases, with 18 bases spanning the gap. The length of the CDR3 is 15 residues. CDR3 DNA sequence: TGCGCCAGCAGCCGAGGGGCTCAGGGGATCGACGAGCAGTACTTC. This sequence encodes CASSRGAQGIDEQYF.

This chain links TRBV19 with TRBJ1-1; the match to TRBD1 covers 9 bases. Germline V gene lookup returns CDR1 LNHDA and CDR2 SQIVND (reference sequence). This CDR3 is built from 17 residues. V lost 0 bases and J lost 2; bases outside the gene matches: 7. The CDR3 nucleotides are TGTGCCAGTAGTATAGATAGGGGACAGGGCGGAAACACTGAAGCTTTCTTT. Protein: CASSIDRGQGGNTEAFF.

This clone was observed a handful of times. CDR3 sequence (DNA): TGTGCCAGCGTTCCCAGCGGGGGAGAGACCCAGTACTTC. Encoded protein: CASVPSGGETQYF. The chain joins TRBV9 to TRBJ2-5, with TRBD2 matching 8 bases. The CDR3 spans 13 residues. J lost 4 bases, V lost 7 bases, and 6 bases had no gene match. Germline V CDR1 and CDR2: SGDLS, YYNGEE.

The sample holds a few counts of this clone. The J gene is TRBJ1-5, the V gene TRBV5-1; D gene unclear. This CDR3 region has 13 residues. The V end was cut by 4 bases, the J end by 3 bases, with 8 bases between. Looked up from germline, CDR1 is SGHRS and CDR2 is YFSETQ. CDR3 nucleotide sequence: TGCGCCAGCAGCGTGGGTCTCAATCAGCCCCAGCATTTT. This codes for CASSVGLNQPQHF.

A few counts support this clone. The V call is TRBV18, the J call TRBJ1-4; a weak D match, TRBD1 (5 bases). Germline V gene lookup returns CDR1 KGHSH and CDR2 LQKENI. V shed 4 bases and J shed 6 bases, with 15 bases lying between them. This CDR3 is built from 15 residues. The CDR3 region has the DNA TGTGCCAGCTCACTTCAGGGTAACGTCGATGAAAAACTGTTTTTT. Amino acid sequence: CASSLQGNVDEKLFF.

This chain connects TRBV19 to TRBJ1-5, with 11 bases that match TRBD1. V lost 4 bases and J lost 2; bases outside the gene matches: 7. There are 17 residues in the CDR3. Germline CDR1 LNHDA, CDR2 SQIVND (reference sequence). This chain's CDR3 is CASSTGTGGKGNQPQHF. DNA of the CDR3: TGTGCCAGTAGTACCGGGACAGGGGGAAAGGGCAATCAGCCCCAGCATTTT.

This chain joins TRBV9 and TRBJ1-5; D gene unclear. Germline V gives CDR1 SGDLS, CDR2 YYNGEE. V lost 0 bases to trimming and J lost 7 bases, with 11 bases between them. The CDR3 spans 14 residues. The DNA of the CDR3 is TGTGCCAGCAGCGTAGACTCCCTCGGGCAGCCCCAGCATTTT. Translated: CASSVDSLGQPQHF.

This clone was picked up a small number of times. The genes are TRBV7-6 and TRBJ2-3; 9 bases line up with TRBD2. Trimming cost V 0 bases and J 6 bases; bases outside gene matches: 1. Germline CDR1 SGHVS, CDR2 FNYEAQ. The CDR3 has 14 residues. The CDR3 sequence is CASSLATSGDTQYF. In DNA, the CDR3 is TGTGCCAGCAGCTTAGCTACTAGCGGGGATACGCAGTATTTT.

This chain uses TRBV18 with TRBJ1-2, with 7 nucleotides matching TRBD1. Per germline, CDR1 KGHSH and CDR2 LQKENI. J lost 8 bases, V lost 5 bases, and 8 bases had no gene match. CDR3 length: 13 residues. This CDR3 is CASSYDRVDGYTF. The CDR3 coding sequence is TGTGCCAGCTCATACGACAGGGTGGACGGCTACACCTTC.

In DNA form, the CDR3 reads TGTGCCAGCAGCTTCGACAGGGACCCAAAAAAACTGTTTTTT. Translated: CASSFDRDPKKLFF. V gene TRBV7-9 combines with J gene TRBJ1-4, with 7 bases lining up with TRBD1. In germline, CDR1 is SEHNR, CDR2 FQNEAQ (reference sequence). V gave up 3 bases and J gave up 9 bases; unmatched junction bases: 7. This CDR3 contains 14 residues.

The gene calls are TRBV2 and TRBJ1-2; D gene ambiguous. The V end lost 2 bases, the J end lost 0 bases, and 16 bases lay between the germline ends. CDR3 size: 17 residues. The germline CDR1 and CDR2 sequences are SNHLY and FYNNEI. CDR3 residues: CASSEFGAAATNYGYTF. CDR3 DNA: TGTGCCAGCAGTGAATTTGGAGCGGCAGCTACTAACTATGGCTACACCTTC.

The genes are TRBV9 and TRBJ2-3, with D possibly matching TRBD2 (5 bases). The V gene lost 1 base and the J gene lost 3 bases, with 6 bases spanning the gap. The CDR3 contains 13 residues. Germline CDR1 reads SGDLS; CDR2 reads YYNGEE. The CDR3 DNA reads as TGTGCCAGCAGCGTAACGGGGACAGATACGCAGTATTTT. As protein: CASSVTGTDTQYF.

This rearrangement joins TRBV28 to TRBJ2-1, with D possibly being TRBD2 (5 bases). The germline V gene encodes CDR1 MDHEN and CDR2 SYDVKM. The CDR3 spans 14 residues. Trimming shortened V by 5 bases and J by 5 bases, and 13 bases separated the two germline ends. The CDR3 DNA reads TGTGCCAGCAGTCCCATCGGGGAAAACAATGAGCAGTTCTTC. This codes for CASSPIGENNEQFF.

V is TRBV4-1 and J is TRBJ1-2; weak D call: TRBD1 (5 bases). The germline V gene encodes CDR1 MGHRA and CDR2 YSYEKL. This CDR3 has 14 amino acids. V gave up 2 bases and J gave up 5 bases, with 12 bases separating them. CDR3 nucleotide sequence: TGCGCCAGCAGCCAACCATCCGACAGATATGGCTACACCTTC. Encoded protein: CASSQPSDRYGYTF.

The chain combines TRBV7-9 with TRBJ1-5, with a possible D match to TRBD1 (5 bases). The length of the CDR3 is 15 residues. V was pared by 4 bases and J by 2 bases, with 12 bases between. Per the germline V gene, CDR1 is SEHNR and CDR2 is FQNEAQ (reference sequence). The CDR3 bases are TGTGCCAGCAGCTACTGGAGGGACGGCAATCAGCCCCAGCATTTT. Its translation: CASSYWRDGNQPQHF.

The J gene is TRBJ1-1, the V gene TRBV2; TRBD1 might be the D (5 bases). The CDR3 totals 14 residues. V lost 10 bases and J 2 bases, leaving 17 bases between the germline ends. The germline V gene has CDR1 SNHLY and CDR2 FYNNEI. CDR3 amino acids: CATSFDRFNTEAFF. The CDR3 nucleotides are TGTGCCACCTCCTTTGACAGATTTAACACTGAAGCTTTCTTT.

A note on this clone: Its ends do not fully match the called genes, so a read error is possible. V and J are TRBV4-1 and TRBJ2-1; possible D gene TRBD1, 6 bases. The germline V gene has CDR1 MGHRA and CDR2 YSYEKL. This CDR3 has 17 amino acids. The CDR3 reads CASSQGVVRGRANEPFF. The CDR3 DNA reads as TGCGCCAGCAGCCAAGGGGTTGTCAGGGGACGGGCGAATGAGCCGTTCTTC.

The CDR3 reads CASSSDGENQPQHF. CDR3 nucleotide sequence: TGTGCCAGCAGCTCCGACGGAGAGAATCAGCCCCAGCATTTT. The chain employs TRBV7-6 and TRBJ1-5; no definite D call. The V gene lost 4 bases and the J gene lost 4 bases, with 11 bases spanning the gap. This CDR3 region has 14 residues. In germline, CDR1 is SGHVS, CDR2 FNYEAQ.